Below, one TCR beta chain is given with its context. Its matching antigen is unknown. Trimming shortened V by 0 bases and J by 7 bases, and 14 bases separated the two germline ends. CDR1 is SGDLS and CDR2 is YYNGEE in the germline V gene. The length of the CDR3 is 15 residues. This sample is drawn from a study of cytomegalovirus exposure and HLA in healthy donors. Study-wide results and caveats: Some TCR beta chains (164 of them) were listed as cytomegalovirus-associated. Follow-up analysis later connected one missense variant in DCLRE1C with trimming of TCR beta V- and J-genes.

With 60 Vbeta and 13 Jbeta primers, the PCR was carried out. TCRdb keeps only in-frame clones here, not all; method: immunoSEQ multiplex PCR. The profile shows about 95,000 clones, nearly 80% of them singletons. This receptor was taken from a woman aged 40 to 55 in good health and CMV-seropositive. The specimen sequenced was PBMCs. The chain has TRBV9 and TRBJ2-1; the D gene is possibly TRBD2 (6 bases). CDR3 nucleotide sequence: TGTGCCAGCAGCGTAGACGGGAGCCCCGGGAATGAGCAGTTCTTC. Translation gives CASSVDGSPGNEQFF.